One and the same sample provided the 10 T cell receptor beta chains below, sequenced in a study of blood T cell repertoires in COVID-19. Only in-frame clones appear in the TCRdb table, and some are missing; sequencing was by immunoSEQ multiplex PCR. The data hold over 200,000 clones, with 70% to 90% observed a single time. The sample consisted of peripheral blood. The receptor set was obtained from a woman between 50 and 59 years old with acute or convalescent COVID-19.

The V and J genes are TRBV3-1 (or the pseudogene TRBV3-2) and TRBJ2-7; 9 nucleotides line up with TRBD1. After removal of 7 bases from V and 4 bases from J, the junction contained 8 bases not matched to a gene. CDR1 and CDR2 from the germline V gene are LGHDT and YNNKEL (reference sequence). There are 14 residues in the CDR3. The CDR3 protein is CASTGTGRFYEQYF. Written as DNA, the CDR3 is TGTGCCAGCACCGGGACAGGGCGTTTTTACGAGCAGTACTTC.

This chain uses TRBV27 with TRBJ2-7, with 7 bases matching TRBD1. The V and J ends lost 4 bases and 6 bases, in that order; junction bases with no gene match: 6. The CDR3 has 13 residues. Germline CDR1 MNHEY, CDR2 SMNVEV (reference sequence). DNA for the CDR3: TGTGCCAGCAGTTCGACAGGGATGGTCGAGCAGTACTTC. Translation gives CASSSTGMVEQYF.

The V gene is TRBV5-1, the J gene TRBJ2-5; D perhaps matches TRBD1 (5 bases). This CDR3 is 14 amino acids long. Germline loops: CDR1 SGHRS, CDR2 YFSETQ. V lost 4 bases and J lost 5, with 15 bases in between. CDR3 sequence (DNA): TGCGCCAGCAGCCGACAAACCAGGGTCGAGACCCAGTACTTC. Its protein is CASSRQTRVETQYF.

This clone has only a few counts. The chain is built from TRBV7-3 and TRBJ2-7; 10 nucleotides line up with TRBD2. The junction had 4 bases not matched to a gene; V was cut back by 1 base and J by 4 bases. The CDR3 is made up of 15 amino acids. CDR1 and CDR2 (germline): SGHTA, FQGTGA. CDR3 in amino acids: CASSLKSSGSYEQYF. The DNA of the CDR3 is TGTGCCAGCAGCTTAAAGTCTAGCGGGAGTTACGAGCAGTACTTC.

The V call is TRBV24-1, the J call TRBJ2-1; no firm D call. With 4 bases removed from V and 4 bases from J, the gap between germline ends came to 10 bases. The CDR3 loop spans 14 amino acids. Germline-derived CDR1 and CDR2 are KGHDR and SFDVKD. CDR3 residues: CATSDYKSYNEQFF. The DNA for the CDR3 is TGTGCCACCAGTGACTATAAGAGTTACAATGAGCAGTTCTTC.

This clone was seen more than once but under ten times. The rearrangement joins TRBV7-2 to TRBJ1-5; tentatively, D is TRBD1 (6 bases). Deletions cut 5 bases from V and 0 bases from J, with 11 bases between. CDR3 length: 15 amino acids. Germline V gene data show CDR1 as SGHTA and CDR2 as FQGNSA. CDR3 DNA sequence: TGTGCCAGCAGCGTACAGGGATATAGCAATCAGCCCCAGCATTTT. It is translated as CASSVQGYSNQPQHF.

CDR3 nucleotides: TGTGCCAGCAGCTTGGACAGGGGGCCAGAGACCCAGTACTTC. Its protein product is CASSLDRGPETQYF. The chain carries TRBV5-5 and TRBJ2-5; 9 bases align to TRBD1. The CDR3 runs 14 residues. CDR1 SGHKS and CDR2 YYEKEE come from the germline V gene (reference sequence). Trimming cost V 0 bases and J 4 bases; bases outside gene matches: 1.

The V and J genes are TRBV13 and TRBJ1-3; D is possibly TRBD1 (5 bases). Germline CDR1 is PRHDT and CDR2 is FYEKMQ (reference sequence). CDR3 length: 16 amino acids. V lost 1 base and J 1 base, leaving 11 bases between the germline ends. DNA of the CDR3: TGTGCCAGCAGCTTAGACCCCCGGGGGTCTGGAAACACCATATATTTT. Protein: CASSLDPRGSGNTIYF.

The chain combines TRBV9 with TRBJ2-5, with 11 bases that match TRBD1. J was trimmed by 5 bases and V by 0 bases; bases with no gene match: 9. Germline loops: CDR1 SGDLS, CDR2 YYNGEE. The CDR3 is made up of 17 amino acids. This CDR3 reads CASSVGPDRGRGETQYF. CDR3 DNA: TGTGCCAGCAGCGTAGGTCCGGACAGGGGGCGCGGGGAGACCCAGTACTTC.

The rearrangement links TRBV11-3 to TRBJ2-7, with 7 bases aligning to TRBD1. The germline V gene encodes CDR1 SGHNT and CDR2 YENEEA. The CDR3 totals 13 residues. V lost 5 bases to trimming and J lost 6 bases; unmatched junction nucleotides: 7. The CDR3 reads CASSPRGRPEQYF. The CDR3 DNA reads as TGTGCCAGCAGCCCTAGGGGGCGGCCCGAGCAGTACTTC. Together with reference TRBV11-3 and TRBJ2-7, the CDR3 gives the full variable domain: EAGVVQSPRYKIIEKKQPVAFWCNPISGHNTLYWYLQNLGQGPELLIRYENEEAVDDSQLPKDRFSAERLKGVDSTLKIQPAELGDSAVYLCASSPRGRPEQYFGPGTRLTVT.